Shown below are 5 T cell receptor beta chains from a single sample sequenced in a study of blood T cell repertoires in COVID-19. Assay: immunoSEQ multiplex PCR; the TCRdb copy retains only in-frame clones and omits some. This table has a few hundred thousand clones, about 85% appearing once. Sample: peripheral blood. All receptors derive from a man aged 60 to 69 with acute or convalescent COVID-19.

The CDR3 DNA reads TGCGCCAGCGGTACCGGGACAGGGGAAGGCTATGGCTACACCTTC. Translation gives CASGTGTGEGYGYTF. This chain links TRBV5-1 with TRBJ1-2, with TRBD1 matching 10 bases. With V trimmed by 7 bases and J by 4 bases, 10 bases remained unmatched. This CDR3 comprises 15 residues. From germline, CDR1 is SGHRS and CDR2 YFSETQ.

The rearrangement uses TRBV28 and TRBJ1-1; TRBD1 matches at 9 bases. V gave up 4 bases and J gave up 6 bases; unmatched junction bases: 9. Germline loops: CDR1 MDHEN, CDR2 SYDVKM. This CDR3 is 15 amino acids long. The CDR3 nucleotides are TGTGCCAGCAGTTCCTCCGGGACAGGGAAAGCTGAAGCTTTCTTT. This sequence encodes CASSSSGTGKAEAFF. The variable domain in full, with the rest retrieved from reference TRBV28 and TRBJ1-1, is DVKVTQSSRYLVKRTGEKVFLECVQDMDHENMFWYRQDPGLGLRLIYFSYDVKMKEKGDIPEGYSVSREKKERFSLILESASTNQTSMYLCASSSSGTGKAEAFFGQGTRLTVV.

J is TRBJ2-6 and V is TRBV4-3; TRBD1 might be the D (6 bases). Trimming removed 0 bases at V and 2 bases at J, with 8 bases between. The CDR3 length is 16 residues. CDR1 is LGHNA and CDR2 is YSLEER in the germline V gene. CDR3 nucleotides: TGCGCCAGCAGCCAAGAAAAGGGGGCTGGGGCCAACGTCCTGACTTTC. It translates to CASSQEKGAGANVLTF.

The chain uses TRBV5-1 and TRBJ2-2; 10 positions agree with TRBD1. V lost 7 bases, J lost 3 bases, and 3 bases stayed unmatched. This CDR3 comprises 14 residues. Per germline, CDR1 SGHRS and CDR2 YFSETQ. The CDR3 sequence: CASGTGVHTGELFF. The CDR3 DNA reads TGCGCCAGCGGGACAGGGGTCCACACCGGGGAGCTGTTTTTT. Full variable domain (rest looked up from reference TRBV5-1 and TRBJ2-2): KAGVTQTPRYLIKTRGQQVTLSCSPISGHRSVSWYQQTPGQGLQFLFEYFSETQRNKGNFPGRFSGRQFSNSRSEMNVSTLELGDSALYLCASGTGVHTGELFFGEGSRLTVL.

The J gene is TRBJ2-2, the V gene TRBV2; the match to TRBD2 covers 16 bases. Unmatched junction bases numbered 4, after V lost 6 bases and J lost 0 bases. This CDR3 contains 18 residues. CDR1 is SNHLY, CDR2 FYNNEI, per germline. CDR3 DNA sequence: TGTGCCAGCAGAACGGGACTAGCGGGAGGGCCGAACACCGGGGAGCTGTTTTTT. Amino acids: CASRTGLAGGPNTGELFF. Looking up the rest from reference TRBV2 and TRBJ2-2 gives the full variable domain: EPEVTQTPSHQVTQMGQEVILRCVPISNHLYFYWYRQILGQKVEFLVSFYNNEISEKSEIFDDQFSVERPDGSNFTLKIRSTKLEDSAMYFCASRTGLAGGPNTGELFFGEGSRLTVL.